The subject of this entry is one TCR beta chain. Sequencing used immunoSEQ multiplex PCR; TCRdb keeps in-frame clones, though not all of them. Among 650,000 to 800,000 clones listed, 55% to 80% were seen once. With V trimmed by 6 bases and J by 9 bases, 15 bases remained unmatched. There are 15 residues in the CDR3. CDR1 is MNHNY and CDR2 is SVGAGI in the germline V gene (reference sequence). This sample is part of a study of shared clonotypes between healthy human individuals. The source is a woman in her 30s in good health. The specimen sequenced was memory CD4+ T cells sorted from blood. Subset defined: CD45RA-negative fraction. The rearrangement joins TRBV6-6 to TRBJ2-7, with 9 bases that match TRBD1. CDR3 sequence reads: CASRGTGTGYSGQYF. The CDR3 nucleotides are TGTGCCAGCAGGGGGACCGGGACAGGGTATAGTGGGCAGTACTTC.